A single T cell receptor beta chain is shown here with its context. The antigen is not known. This record comes from a study of regulatory and conventional T cells in RAG deficiency. Genomic DNA came from blood conventional CD4+ T cells gated CD25-low CD127-high. Germline assignment: CDR1 SGHRS and CDR2 YFSETQ. The V gene lost 4 bases and the J gene lost 1 base, with 11 bases spanning the gap. The CDR3 has 14 amino acids. The assay was immunoSEQ multiplex PCR, and TCRdb's table has in-frame clones only and misses some. Counted here are about 50,000 clones, around 89% occurring once; the ten biggest clones make up around 0.5%. Study-wide points: In Omenn syndrome, Treg and Tconv repertoires overlapped >85%. Shannon entropy fell and Simpson indices rose in RAG-deficient patients.

These records were also assigned to another study, of regulatory T cells. That study reports: Amplification used 52 TRBV primers and 13 TRBJ primers. In patients, unique TRB V-J pairs were restricted and V/J usage skewed, especially in Tregs.

The receptor was isolated from a human donor in good health. The chain joins TRBV5-1 to TRBJ2-5; TRBD1 is a possible D gene (6 bases). The sample was CD4+ effector T cells sorted from blood. The CDR3 DNA follows: TGCGCCAGCAGCGCACAGGGAAGCCAAGAGACCCAGTACTTC. Translating gives CASSAQGSQETQYF.